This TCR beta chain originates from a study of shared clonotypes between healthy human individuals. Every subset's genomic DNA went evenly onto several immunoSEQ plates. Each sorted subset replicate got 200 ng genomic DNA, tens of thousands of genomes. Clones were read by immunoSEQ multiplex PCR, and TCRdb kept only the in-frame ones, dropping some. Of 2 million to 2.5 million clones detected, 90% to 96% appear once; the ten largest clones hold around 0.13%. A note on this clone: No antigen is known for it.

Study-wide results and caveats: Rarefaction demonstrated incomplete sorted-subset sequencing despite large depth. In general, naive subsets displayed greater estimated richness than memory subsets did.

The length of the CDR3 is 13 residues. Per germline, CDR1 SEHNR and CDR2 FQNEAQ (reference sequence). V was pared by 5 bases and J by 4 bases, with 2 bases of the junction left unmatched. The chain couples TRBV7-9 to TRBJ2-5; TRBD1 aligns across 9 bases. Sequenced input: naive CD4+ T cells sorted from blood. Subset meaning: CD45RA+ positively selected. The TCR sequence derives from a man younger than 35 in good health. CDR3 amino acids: CASSLTGGETQYF. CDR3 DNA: TGTGCCAGCAGCCTGACAGGGGGAGAGACCCAGTACTTC. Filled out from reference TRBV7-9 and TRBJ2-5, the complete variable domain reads DTGVSQNPRHKITKRGQNVTFRCDPISEHNRLYWYRQTLGQGPEFLTYFQNEAQLEKSRLLSDRFSAERPKGSFSTLEIQRTEQGDSAMYLCASSLTGGETQYFGPGTRLLVL.